Below, 14 T cell receptor beta chains from the same sample are listed, as sequenced in a study of T cells after yellow fever vaccination. TCRdb redid the calling of the 5' RACE reads with MiXCR, one entry per CDR3 protein. The profile covers over 120,000 distinct CDR3 sequences, with about 7% appearing a single time and more than 0.55% taken by the ten largest. This specimen was CD4+ T cells sorted from PBMCs, taken 10 days after the yellow fever booster vaccination. The receptors were gathered from a man in his thirties or forties who received the YFV17D yellow fever vaccine.

This clonotype showed up many times. This sequence joins TRBV7-9 and TRBJ2-5; D is undetermined. The germline gives CDR1 SEHNR, CDR2 FQNEAQ (reference sequence). V was shortened by 5 bases and J by 7 bases, with 11 bases between the two germline ends. This CDR3 is built from 12 residues. The CDR3: CASSVPIGTQYF. As DNA, the CDR3 is TGTGCCAGCAGCGTACCGATCGGGACCCAGTACTTC.

This clonotype was counted ten times or more. This rearrangement joins TRBV5-8 to TRBJ2-7; TRBD2 matches at 7 bases. J was trimmed by 4 bases and V by 0 bases; bases with no gene match: 10. This CDR3 comprises 16 residues. Per the germline V gene, CDR1 is SGHTS and CDR2 is YDEGEE. In DNA, the CDR3 is TGTGCCAGCAGCTTGGAAAAGTTAGCGGGTGTATACGAGCAGTACTTC. This sequence encodes CASSLEKLAGVYEQYF.

This clonotype was seen ten or more times. The V gene is TRBV5-1, the J gene TRBJ2-7; perhaps TRBD1 as D (6 bases). Trimming shortened V by 3 bases and J by 3 bases, and 31 bases separated the two germline ends. This CDR3 spans 20 amino acids. The germline V gene encodes CDR1 SGHRS and CDR2 YFSETQ. The CDR3 loop reads CASSSNRIGQQRAPDYEQYF. The CDR3 DNA sequence: TGCGCCAGCAGCTCTAACCGGATTGGACAGCAACGAGCCCCCGACTACGAGCAGTACTTC.

This clonotype was picked up many times. J is TRBJ1-2 and V is TRBV6-4; the D gene is possibly TRBD1 (6 bases). The CDR3 sequence is 14 residues long. V lost 7 bases and J 4 bases, leaving 16 bases between the germline ends. Germline loops: CDR1 MRHNA, CDR2 SNTAGT. The CDR3 DNA sequence: TGTGCCAGCACTCGTGGTGGACAGAGCTATGGCTACACCTTC. Protein: CASTRGGQSYGYTF.

This clonotype has a count of ten or more. CDR3 DNA sequence: TGTGCCAGCAGTGTAACTAGCGGCACAGATACGCAGTATTTT. It yields the protein CASSVTSGTDTQYF. The chain is built from TRBV12-3 or TRBV12-4 and TRBJ2-3, with 7 bases that match TRBD2. Trimming took 5 bases from V and 1 from J; bases not matched to a gene: 3. CDR3 length: 14 amino acids.

This clonotype has ten or more counts. The rearrangement links TRBV7-2 to TRBJ2-5; D is uncertain. The germline V gene has CDR1 SGHTA and CDR2 FQGNSA. The CDR3 runs 15 residues. Trimming removed 3 bases from V and 3 bases from J, with 14 bases in between. CDR3 nucleotides: TGTGCCAGCAGCTTGCGGAAAGCTTGGGAAGAGACCCAGTACTTC. Translation gives CASSLRKAWEETQYF.

The J gene is TRBJ1-3, the V gene TRBV18, with 7 bases identical to TRBD1. CDR1 and CDR2 (germline): KGHSH, LQKENI. The J segment lost 0 bases and the V segment lost 1 base, leaving 6 bases of the junction unmatched. CDR3 size: 17 residues. CDR3 region: CASSPQGAKLSGNTIYF. In DNA, the CDR3 is TGTGCCAGCTCACCACAGGGGGCAAAGCTCTCTGGAAACACCATATATTTT. Drawing the rest from reference TRBV18 and TRBJ1-3, the complete variable domain is NAGVMQNPRHLVRRRGQEARLRCSPMKGHSHVYWYRQLPEEGLKFMVYLQKENIIDESGMPKERFSAEFPKEGPSILRIQQVVRGDSAAYFCASSPQGAKLSGNTIYFGEGSWLTVV.

The sample holds many counts of this clonotype. The chain links TRBV12-3 or TRBV12-4 to TRBJ2-1; 8 nucleotides agree with TRBD1. Trimming took 6 bases from V and 9 from J; bases not matched to a gene: 10. The CDR3 spans 14 residues. CDR3: CASRGQVGAGEQFF. The CDR3 coding sequence is TGTGCCAGCAGGGGACAGGTTGGGGCCGGTGAGCAGTTCTTC.

This clonotype came up many times. The chain uses TRBV6-1 and TRBJ2-1; D is unclear. This CDR3 is 16 amino acids long. Trimming shortened V by 4 bases and J by 3 bases, and 16 bases separated the two germline ends. Germline V gene lookup returns CDR1 MNHNS and CDR2 SASEGT. CDR3 region: CASSVALGKGYNEQFF. Here the CDR3 DNA reads TGTGCCAGCAGTGTCGCCTTGGGAAAAGGCTACAATGAGCAGTTCTTC.

As concerns this clonotype: This could be a read error, since a much larger clone is one nucleotide away. V gene TRBV7-2 combines with J gene TRBJ2-7; 14 bases are a match to TRBD2. The CDR3 has 15 amino acids. Germline V gene sequence: CDR1 SGHTA, CDR2 FQGNSA. As DNA, the CDR3 is TGTGCCAGCAGCGGACGGACTAGCGGGGGGTACGAGAAGTACTTC. It yields the protein CASSGRTSGGYEKYF.

This clonotype was observed at least ten times. The chain uses TRBV20-1 and TRBJ2-2; D not resolved. This CDR3 contains 14 residues. CDR1 DFQATT and CDR2 SNEGSKA come from the germline V gene (reference sequence). V lost 3 bases to trimming and J lost 0 bases, with 8 bases between them. The CDR3 bases are TGCAGTGCTAGTCTTTTTGCGAACACCGGGGAGCTGTTTTTT. This sequence encodes CSASLFANTGELFF.

Comments on this clonotype: This may come from a read error, since a much larger clone is one base off. The chain joins TRBV5-1 to TRBJ2-3, with D maybe TRBD1 (5 bases). CDR3 size: 15 residues. Trimming stripped 6 bases from V and 3 bases from J, with 17 bases between. Germline assignment: CDR1 SGHRS and CDR2 YFSETQ. The CDR3 DNA is TGCGCCAGCACCCTTCTACAGGAGCCAACAGATACGCAGTATTTT. It specifies CASTLLQEPTDTQYF.

There are many counts of this clonotype. This chain links TRBV7-2 with TRBJ2-7; TRBD2 aligns across 12 bases. Unmatched junction bases numbered 3, after V lost 4 bases and J lost 5 bases. CDR1 and CDR2 from the germline V gene are SGHTA and FQGNSA. This CDR3 contains 14 residues. The DNA for the CDR3 is TGTGCCAGCAGCTCTAGCGGGAGGGCCAACGAGCAGTACTTC. Its translation: CASSSSGRANEQYF.

This clonotype was observed many times. The rearrangement joins TRBV11-2 to TRBJ2-3; the D gene is possibly TRBD1 (6 bases). Trimming left V 6 bases short and J 4 bases short, with 8 bases between. Germline-derived CDR1 and CDR2 are SGHAT and FQNNGV. The CDR3 sequence is 12 residues long. This CDR3 reads CASRNRADTQYF. The CDR3 coding sequence is TGTGCCAGCAGGAACAGGGCAGATACGCAGTATTTT.